Below are 27 T cell receptor beta chains sequenced from a single sample in a study of blood T cell repertoires in COVID-19. Produced via immunoSEQ multiplex PCR; TCRdb's table is partial and in-frame only. This sample carries over 90,000 clones, over 70% of them seen once, and the ten largest clones take nearly 4.5%. The specimen sequenced was peripheral blood. Every receptor here comes from a man aged 55 to 70 with acute or convalescent COVID-19.

This sequence joins TRBV7-9 and TRBJ2-1; D may be TRBD1 (6 bases). The CDR3 runs to 17 residues. V dropped 5 bases and J dropped 10 bases, with 27 bases sitting between them. CDR1 and CDR2 (germline): SEHNR, FQNEAQ (reference sequence). CDR3: CASSRHLDERQALEQFF. The CDR3 DNA sequence: TGTGCCAGCAGCCGACATCTGGATGAAAGACAGGCCCTAGAGCAGTTCTTC.

The V call is TRBV7-9, the J call TRBJ2-2; D is possibly TRBD1 (6 bases). The CDR3 runs 13 residues. Trimming removed 4 bases from V and 5 bases from J, with 8 bases in between. The germline V gene encodes CDR1 SEHNR and CDR2 FQNEAQ (reference sequence). The DNA of the CDR3 is TGTGCCAGCAGCTGGACAGCTACCGGGGAGCTGTTTTTT. Translating gives CASSWTATGELFF.

The J gene is TRBJ1-3, the V gene TRBV7-2; 8 bases are a match to TRBD1. The CDR3 consists of 16 residues. Germline V lookup: CDR1 SGHTA, CDR2 FQGNSA. The trim removed 6 bases at V and 0 bases at J, leaving 7 bases unmatched. The CDR3 DNA follows: TGTGCCAGCAGACGCTTAGGACAGGGCTCTGGAAACACCATATATTTT. Protein product: CASRRLGQGSGNTIYF.

The chain joins TRBV6-6 to TRBJ2-2; 15 nucleotides agree with TRBD2. V shed 5 bases, J shed 2 bases, and the junction held 3 bases outside the gene matches. The CDR3 sequence is 17 residues long. The germline CDR1 and CDR2 sequences are MNHNY and SVGAGI (reference sequence). The CDR3: CASSRTSGGVNTGELFF. CDR3 coding DNA: TGTGCCAGCAGTCGGACTAGCGGGGGGGTAAACACCGGGGAGCTGTTTTTT.

This clone was picked up a small number of times. This chain connects TRBV3-1 (or the pseudogene TRBV3-2) to TRBJ2-7, with TRBD1 matching over 7 bases. J lost 3 bases, V lost 6 bases, and 5 bases had no gene match. CDR1 LGHDT and CDR2 YNNKEL come from the germline V gene (reference sequence). The CDR3 has 13 amino acids. The CDR3 DNA reads TGTGCCAGCAGACAGGGGAATGGCTACGAGCAGTACTTC. Amino acids: CASRQGNGYEQYF.

The chain employs TRBV7-9 and TRBJ1-2; 7 bases match TRBD1. V was clipped by 7 bases and J by 5 bases; unmatched bases: 13. Germline V gene lookup returns CDR1 SEHNR and CDR2 FQNEAQ (reference sequence). The CDR3 runs 15 residues. The CDR3, as DNA: TGTGCCAGCACCATGCCAGAGGGGGACAGATATGGCTACACCTTC. It is translated as CASTMPEGDRYGYTF.

The chain combines TRBV7-9 with TRBJ1-1, with D tentatively TRBD1 (5 bases). CDR3 size: 17 residues. Trimming shortened V by 5 bases and J by 4 bases, and 23 bases separated the two germline ends. CDR1 SEHNR and CDR2 FQNEAQ come from the germline V gene (reference sequence). This CDR3 reads CASSPREGFRTFTEAFF. In DNA, the CDR3 is TGTGCCAGCAGCCCCAGGGAGGGATTCAGGACCTTCACTGAAGCTTTCTTT. Looking up the rest from reference TRBV7-9 and TRBJ1-1 gives the full variable domain: DTGVSQNPRHKITKRGQNVTFRCDPISEHNRLYWYRQTLGQGPEFLTYFQNEAQLEKSRLLSDRFSAERPKGSFSTLEIQRTEQGDSAMYLCASSPREGFRTFTEAFFGQGTRLTVV.

J is TRBJ1-6 and V is TRBV28; D may be TRBD1 (5 bases). This CDR3 is built from 15 residues. CDR1 is MDHEN and CDR2 is SYDVKM in the germline V gene. V lost 6 bases, J lost 9 bases, and 18 bases lay in between. The CDR3 loop reads CASSNIGGVSSPLHF. In nucleotides, the CDR3 is TGTGCCAGCAGCAATATCGGGGGGGTGAGTTCACCCCTCCACTTT. Drawing the rest from reference TRBV28 and TRBJ1-6, the complete variable domain is DVKVTQSSRYLVKRTGEKVFLECVQDMDHENMFWYRQDPGLGLRLIYFSYDVKMKEKGDIPEGYSVSREKKERFSLILESASTNQTSMYLCASSNIGGVSSPLHFGNGTRLTVT.

V gene TRBV2 combines with J gene TRBJ2-5; D perhaps matches TRBD1 (6 bases). CDR3 length: 12 amino acids. Germline values: CDR1 SNHLY, CDR2 FYNNEI. V lost 11 bases to trimming and J lost 5 bases, with 15 bases between them. CDR3 sequence (DNA): TGTGCCGGCTACAGGGACCGGGAGACCCAGTACTTC. Translating it yields CAGYRDRETQYF.

The table lists this clone with a few counts. V and J are TRBV7-2 and TRBJ2-2; D is perhaps TRBD2 (7 bases). Trimming pared 1 base from V and 1 base from J, leaving 13 bases between. Germline-derived CDR1 and CDR2 are SGHTA and FQGNSA. The length of the CDR3 is 17 residues. The CDR3 loop is CASSLGRGARNTGELFF. CDR3 bases: TGTGCCAGCAGCTTAGGCCGGGGGGCGAGGAACACCGGGGAGCTGTTTTTT.

CDR3 in amino acids: CAIRGQALGDEQFF. In DNA form, the CDR3 reads TGTGCCATCAGGGGGCAGGCGCTCGGCGATGAGCAGTTCTTC. The J gene is TRBJ2-1, the V gene TRBV10-3; TRBD1 is a possible D gene (5 bases). The CDR3 loop spans 14 amino acids. V was cut by 6 bases and J by 8 bases, with 17 bases left in between. Per the germline V gene, CDR1 is ENHRY and CDR2 is SYGVKD.

This clone was seen just once. The chain carries TRBV11-3 and TRBJ2-2, with TRBD1 matching over 9 bases. The length of the CDR3 is 14 residues. The ends lost 5 bases at V and 6 bases at J; junction bases unmatched: 4. Germline V gene data show CDR1 as SGHNT and CDR2 as YENEEA. DNA of the CDR3: TGTGCCAGCAGCACGGGACAGGGATCCGGGGAGCTGTTTTTT. This sequence encodes CASSTGQGSGELFF. The whole variable domain, remainder taken from reference TRBV11-3 and TRBJ2-2, is EAGVVQSPRYKIIEKKQPVAFWCNPISGHNTLYWYLQNLGQGPELLIRYENEEAVDDSQLPKDRFSAERLKGVDSTLKIQPAELGDSAVYLCASSTGQGSGELFFGEGSRLTVL.

This sequence joins TRBV19 and TRBJ1-2; TRBD1 aligns across 7 bases. Germline V gene lookup returns CDR1 LNHDA and CDR2 SQIVND (reference sequence). Losses at the gene ends were 0 bases for V and 4 bases for J; bases not matched to a gene: 11. CDR3 size: 17 residues. The CDR3 DNA reads TGTGCCAGTAGTATAGATGGGACAGACTATTCGACCTATGGCTACACCTTC. Translating it yields CASSIDGTDYSTYGYTF. Supplemented by reference TRBV19 and TRBJ1-2, the full variable domain reads DGGITQSPKYLFRKEGQNVTLSCEQNLNHDAMYWYRQDPGQGLRLIYYSQIVNDFQKGDIAEGYSVSREKKESFPLTVTSAQKNPTAFYLCASSIDGTDYSTYGYTFGSGTRLTVV.

The J gene is TRBJ1-5, the V gene TRBV18; 8 bases are shared with TRBD1. Looked up from germline, CDR1 is KGHSH and CDR2 is LQKENI. There are 14 residues in the CDR3. Trimming cost V 3 bases and J 5 bases; bases outside gene matches: 3. The CDR3 DNA is TGTGCCAGCTCACCGGACAGGGTAGATCAGCCCCAGCATTTT. This sequence encodes CASSPDRVDQPQHF.

This chain connects TRBV28 to TRBJ1-2, with D perhaps TRBD1 (5 bases). The CDR3 spans 16 residues. Germline assignment: CDR1 MDHEN and CDR2 SYDVKM. The V and J ends lost 2 bases and 2 bases respectively, with 15 bases between them. The CDR3 here is CASSLGSAGTNYGYTF. Written as DNA, the CDR3 is TGTGCCAGCAGTTTAGGCTCGGCGGGGACCAACTATGGCTACACCTTC.

This chain connects TRBV20-1 to TRBJ2-2, with D possibly matching TRBD1 (5 bases). The V end lost 3 bases, the J end lost 4 bases, and 12 bases lay between the germline ends. The germline gives CDR1 DFQATT, CDR2 SNEGSKA (reference sequence). The CDR3 runs to 14 residues. The CDR3 nucleotides are TGCAGTGCTAGTCCAGGGTTCATCACCGGGGAGCTGTTTTTT. Translated: CSASPGFITGELFF.

The chain combines TRBV18 with TRBJ2-1; a possible D gene is TRBD2 (6 bases). Looked up from germline, CDR1 is KGHSH and CDR2 is LQKENI. The V end was cut by 5 bases, the J end by 0 bases, with 11 bases between. CDR3 length: 15 amino acids. The CDR3 sequence: CASSYLASSYNEQFF. In DNA form, the CDR3 reads TGTGCCAGCTCATATCTAGCGAGCTCCTACAATGAGCAGTTCTTC.

This clone was seen only a few times. This chain uses TRBV15 with TRBJ2-7; the match to TRBD1 covers 7 bases. CDR3 length: 15 residues. CDR1 is LNHNV and CDR2 is YYDKDF in the germline V gene (reference sequence). J gave up 0 bases and V 0 bases, and 2 bases lay outside the gene matches. DNA of the CDR3: TGTGCCACCAGCAGAGATCCAGGGGGCTCCTACGAGCAGTACTTC. Translating it yields CATSRDPGGSYEQYF.

The V call is TRBV25-1, the J call TRBJ2-1; 7 bases agree with TRBD2. CDR1 is MGHDK and CDR2 is SYGVNS in the germline V gene. V lost 8 bases and J lost 9; bases outside the gene matches: 4. The CDR3 totals 11 residues. The CDR3 sequence is CASGPGGEQFF. DNA for the CDR3: TGTGCCAGCGGCCCGGGGGGTGAGCAGTTCTTC.

This clone was seen more than once but under ten times. The chain uses TRBV7-6 and TRBJ1-5; D is perhaps TRBD1 (5 bases). The germline gives CDR1 SGHVS, CDR2 FNYEAQ. The CDR3 length is 16 residues. Trimming took off 0 bases at V and 3 bases at J, with 12 bases between the two ends. DNA for the CDR3: TGTGCCAGCAGCTTAGCGTCAGGGAACAACAATCAGCCCCAGCATTTT. Its translation: CASSLASGNNNQPQHF.

This chain joins TRBV9 and TRBJ2-1, with 10 bases identical to TRBD1. Germline lookup yields CDR1 SGDLS and CDR2 YYNGEE. J gave up 6 bases and V 3 bases, and 9 bases lay outside the gene matches. The CDR3 extends over 16 amino acids. Here the CDR3 reads CASSGRRDRGSNEQFF. The CDR3, as DNA: TGTGCCAGCAGCGGACGCCGGGACAGGGGATCCAATGAGCAGTTCTTC.

The gene calls are TRBV11-3 and TRBJ1-1; a possible D gene is TRBD1 (6 bases). Trimming cost V 1 base and J 0 bases, with 9 bases left between them. Germline CDR1 and CDR2: SGHNT and YENEEA. The CDR3 is made up of 15 amino acids. CDR3 sequence reads: CASSLGGGLNTEAFF. In nucleotides, the CDR3 is TGTGCCAGCAGCTTAGGGGGGGGCCTGAACACTGAAGCTTTCTTT.

The chain links TRBV27 to TRBJ2-5; TRBD1 might be the D (5 bases). The CDR3 has 13 amino acids. Germline lookup yields CDR1 MNHEY and CDR2 SMNVEV (reference sequence). Trimming pared 1 base from V and 3 bases from J, leaving 6 bases between. This CDR3 reads CASSLLGEETQYF. The CDR3 coding sequence is TGTGCCAGCAGTTTATTAGGGGAAGAGACCCAGTACTTC.

The V call is TRBV24-1, the J call TRBJ2-1; 11 bases fit TRBD2. CDR3 length equals 17 residues. Germline CDR1 reads KGHDR; CDR2 reads SFDVKD. The V and J ends lost 4 bases and 4 bases, in that order; junction bases with no gene match: 8. CDR3 DNA sequence: TGTGCCACCAGTGACACCGGGACTAGCGGACCTTACAATGAGCAGTTCTTC. This sequence encodes CATSDTGTSGPYNEQFF.

V is TRBV7-9 and J is TRBJ1-2; 7 positions match TRBD1. CDR1 is SEHNR, CDR2 FQNEAQ, per germline (reference sequence). The CDR3 covers 14 residues. V dropped 5 bases and J dropped 5; count of bases not matched to a gene: 8. This CDR3 is CASSRSTGVYGYTF. The DNA for the CDR3 is TGTGCCAGCAGCCGATCAACAGGGGTGTATGGCTACACCTTC.

The J gene is TRBJ1-2, the V gene TRBV16; 8 bases map to TRBD1. The junction had 7 bases not matched to a gene; V was cut back by 1 base and J by 3 bases. Germline V gives CDR1 KGHSY, CDR2 FQNENV. The CDR3 has 16 amino acids. The CDR3 DNA sequence: TGTGCCAGCAGCCAATTGTCAGGGGGCCAGTACTATGGCTACACCTTC. This encodes CASSQLSGGQYYGYTF.

The chain links TRBV18 to TRBJ2-1, with TRBD1 identical over 7 bases. The CDR3 contains 18 residues. The V gene end was trimmed by 6 bases and the J gene end by 5 bases; junction bases not matched to a gene: 19. CDR1 and CDR2 from the germline V gene are KGHSH and LQKENI. The CDR3 reads CASSNLLEGTDLHNEQFF. The CDR3, as DNA: TGTGCCAGCTCCAACCTGCTTGAGGGGACAGATCTACACAATGAGCAGTTCTTC.